The 3 T cell receptor beta chains given below trace back to one sample, sequenced in a study of blood T cells in healthy people across ages. With a J-beta primer mix and a sample-barcoded 5' primer, a second PCR ran about 7 to 12 cycles. TCRdb redid the calling of the 5' RACE reads with MiXCR, one entry per CDR3 protein. The profile shows roughly 1,800,000 distinct CDR3 sequences, around half of them singletons. Source material: blood. Receptors originate from a woman in her thirties or forties in good health.

This clonotype has only a few counts. This sequence joins TRBV9 and TRBJ2-1, with TRBD2 matching 8 bases. Germline V gene lookup returns CDR1 SGDLS and CDR2 YYNGEE. The CDR3 runs 18 residues. V gave up 3 bases and J gave up 1 base; unmatched junction bases: 12. The chain's CDR3 is CASSGPPGTRWSYNEQFF. CDR3 bases: TGTGCCAGCAGCGGACCGCCAGGGACTAGATGGTCCTACAATGAGCAGTTCTTC.

The chain joins TRBV20-1 to TRBJ2-1; D might be TRBD1 or TRBD2, each matching 5 bases. V gave up 3 bases and J gave up 6 bases, with 18 bases separating them. The CDR3 is made up of 15 amino acids. Germline CDR1 is DFQATT and CDR2 is SNEGSKA (reference sequence). CDR3 sequence (DNA): TGCAGTGCTAGGGGGTATAGGGGCGGAGGCAATGAGCAGTTCTTC. It codes for CSARGYRGGGNEQFF.

In this sample, this clonotype turned up a few times. This clone may be a read error of a much larger clone one base away. The chain couples TRBV6-2 or TRBV6-3 to TRBJ2-7, with D possibly being TRBD1 (6 bases). Trimming removed 6 bases from V and 3 bases from J, with 12 bases in between. Germline V lookup: CDR1 MNHEY, CDR2 SVGEGT. The CDR3 totals 13 residues. The chain's CDR3 is CASSRDKGYEQYF. The CDR3 DNA sequence: TGTGCCAGCAGCCGGGACAAGGGCTACGAGCAGTACTTC.